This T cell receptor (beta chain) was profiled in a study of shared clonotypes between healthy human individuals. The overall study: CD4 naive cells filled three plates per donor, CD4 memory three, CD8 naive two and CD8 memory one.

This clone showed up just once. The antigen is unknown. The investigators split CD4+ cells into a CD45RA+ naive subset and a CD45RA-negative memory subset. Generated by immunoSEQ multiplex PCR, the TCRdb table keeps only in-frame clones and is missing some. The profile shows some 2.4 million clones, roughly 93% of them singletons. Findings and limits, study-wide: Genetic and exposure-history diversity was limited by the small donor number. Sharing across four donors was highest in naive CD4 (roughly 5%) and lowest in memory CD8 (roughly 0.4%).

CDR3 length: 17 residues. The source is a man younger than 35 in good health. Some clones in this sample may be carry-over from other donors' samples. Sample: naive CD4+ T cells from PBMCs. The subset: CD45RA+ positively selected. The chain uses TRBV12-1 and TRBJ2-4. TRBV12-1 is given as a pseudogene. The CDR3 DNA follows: TGTGCCAGCAGCTTTAGGGTAACCACTCTAGCCAAAAACATTCAGTACTTC. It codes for CASSFRVTTLAKNIQYF.